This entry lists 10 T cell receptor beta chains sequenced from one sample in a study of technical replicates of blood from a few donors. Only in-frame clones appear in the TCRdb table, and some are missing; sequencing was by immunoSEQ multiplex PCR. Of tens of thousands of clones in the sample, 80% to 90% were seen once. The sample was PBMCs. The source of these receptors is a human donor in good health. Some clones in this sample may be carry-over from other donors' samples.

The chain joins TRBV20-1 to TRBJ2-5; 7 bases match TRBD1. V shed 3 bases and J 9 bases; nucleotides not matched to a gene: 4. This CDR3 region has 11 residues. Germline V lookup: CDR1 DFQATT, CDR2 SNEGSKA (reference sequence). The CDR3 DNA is TGCAGTGCTAGGCACCAGGGGGCCCAGTACTTC. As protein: CSARHQGAQYF.

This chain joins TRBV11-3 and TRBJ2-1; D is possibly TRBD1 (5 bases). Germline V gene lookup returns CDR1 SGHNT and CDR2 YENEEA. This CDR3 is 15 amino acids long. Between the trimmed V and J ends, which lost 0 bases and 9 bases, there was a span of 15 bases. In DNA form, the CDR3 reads TGTGCCAGCAGCTTAGATAGGACAAAACGGAGTGAGCAGTTCTTC. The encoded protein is CASSLDRTKRSEQFF.

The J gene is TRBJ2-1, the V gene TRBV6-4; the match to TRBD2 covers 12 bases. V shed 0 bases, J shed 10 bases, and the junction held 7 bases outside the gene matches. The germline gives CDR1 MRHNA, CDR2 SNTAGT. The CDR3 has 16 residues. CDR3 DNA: TGTGCCAGCAGTGACTCCCCTAGCGGGGGGGTAGGGGAGCAGTTCTTC. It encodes CASSDSPSGGVGEQFF.

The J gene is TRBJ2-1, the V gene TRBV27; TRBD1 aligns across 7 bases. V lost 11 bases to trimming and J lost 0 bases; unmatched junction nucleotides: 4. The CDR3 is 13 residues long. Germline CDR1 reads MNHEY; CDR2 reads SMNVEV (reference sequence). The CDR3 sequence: CARQGSSYNEQFF. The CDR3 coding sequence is TGTGCCCGACAGGGAAGCTCCTACAATGAGCAGTTCTTC.

The CDR3 DNA is TGTGCCAGCTCAACGGGAATCGATTCACCCCTCCACTTT. This gives the protein CASSTGIDSPLHF. J is TRBJ1-6 and V is TRBV18, with no clear D. Trimming cost V 5 bases and J 8 bases, with 10 bases left between them. Germline V CDR1 and CDR2: KGHSH, LQKENI. The CDR3 runs to 13 residues.

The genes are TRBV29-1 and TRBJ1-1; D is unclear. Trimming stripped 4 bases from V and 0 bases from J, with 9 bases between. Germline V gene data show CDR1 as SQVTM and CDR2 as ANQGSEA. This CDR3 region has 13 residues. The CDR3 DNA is TGCAGCGTTGTCCGAGGTTTGAACACTGAAGCTTTCTTT. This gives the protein CSVVRGLNTEAFF.

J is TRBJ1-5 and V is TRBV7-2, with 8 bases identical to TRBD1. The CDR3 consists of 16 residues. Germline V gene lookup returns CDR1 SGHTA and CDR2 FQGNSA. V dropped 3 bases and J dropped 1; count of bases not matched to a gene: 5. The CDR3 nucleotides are TGTGCCAGCAGCTTTTTTGGACAGGGAAGCAATCAGCCCCAGCATTTT. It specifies CASSFFGQGSNQPQHF. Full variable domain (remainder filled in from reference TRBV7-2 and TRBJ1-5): GAGVSQSPSNKVTEKGKDVELRCDPISGHTALYWYRQSLGQGLEFLIYFQGNSAPDKSGLPSDRFSAERTGGSVSTLTIQRTQQEDSAVYLCASSFFGQGSNQPQHFGDGTRLSIL.

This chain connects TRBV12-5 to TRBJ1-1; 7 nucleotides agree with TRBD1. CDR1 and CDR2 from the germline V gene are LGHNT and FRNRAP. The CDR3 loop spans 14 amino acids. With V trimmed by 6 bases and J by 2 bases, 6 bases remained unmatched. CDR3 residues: CASGRGQQNTEAFF. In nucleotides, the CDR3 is TGTGCTAGTGGGAGGGGACAGCAAAACACTGAAGCTTTCTTT.

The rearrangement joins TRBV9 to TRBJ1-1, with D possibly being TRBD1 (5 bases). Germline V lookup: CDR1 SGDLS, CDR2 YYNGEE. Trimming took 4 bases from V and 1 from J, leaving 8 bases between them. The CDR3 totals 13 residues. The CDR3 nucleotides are TGTGCCAGCAGCCGGGGGGGGAACACTGAAGCTTTCTTT. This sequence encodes CASSRGGNTEAFF.

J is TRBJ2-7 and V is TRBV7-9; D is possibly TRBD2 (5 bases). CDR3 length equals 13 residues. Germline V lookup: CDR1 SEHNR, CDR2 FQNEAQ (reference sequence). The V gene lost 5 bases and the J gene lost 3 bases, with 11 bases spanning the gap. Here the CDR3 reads CASSKGVHYEQYF. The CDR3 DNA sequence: TGTGCCAGCAGCAAGGGAGTGCACTACGAGCAGTACTTC.